The clone carrying this TCR beta chain was seen many times. This specimen comes from a study of T cells in Graves' hyperthyroidism and ophthalmopathy. V lost 9 bases and J lost 0, with 23 bases in between. The germline gives CDR1 SNHLY, CDR2 FYNNEI. CDR3 size: 17 residues. RNA transcripts yielded amplified TCR beta CDR3 regions. HTBI primers were employed in a first-round RT-PCR of the TCR CDR3. In TCRdb, the multiplex PCR reads were re-called with MiXCR into one record per CDR3 protein. In the table there are around 350,000 distinct CDR3 sequences, approximately 15% of which are singletons. The rearrangement joins TRBV2 to TRBJ2-5; D is unresolved. This clonotype was sampled from a woman aged 25 to 39 with Graves' ophthalmopathy. Sequencing was performed on blood. The CDR3 nucleotides are TGTGCCAGTAAGCTCATCCCACAGCGTTCCTACCAAGAGACCCAGTACTTC. This sequence encodes CASKLIPQRSYQETQYF. Supplemented by reference TRBV2 and TRBJ2-5, the full variable domain reads EPEVTQTPSHQVTQMGQEVILRCVPISNHLYFYWYRQILGQKVEFLVSFYNNEISEKSEIFDDQFSVERPDGSNFTLKIRSTKLEDSAMYFCASKLIPQRSYQETQYFGPGTRLLVL.